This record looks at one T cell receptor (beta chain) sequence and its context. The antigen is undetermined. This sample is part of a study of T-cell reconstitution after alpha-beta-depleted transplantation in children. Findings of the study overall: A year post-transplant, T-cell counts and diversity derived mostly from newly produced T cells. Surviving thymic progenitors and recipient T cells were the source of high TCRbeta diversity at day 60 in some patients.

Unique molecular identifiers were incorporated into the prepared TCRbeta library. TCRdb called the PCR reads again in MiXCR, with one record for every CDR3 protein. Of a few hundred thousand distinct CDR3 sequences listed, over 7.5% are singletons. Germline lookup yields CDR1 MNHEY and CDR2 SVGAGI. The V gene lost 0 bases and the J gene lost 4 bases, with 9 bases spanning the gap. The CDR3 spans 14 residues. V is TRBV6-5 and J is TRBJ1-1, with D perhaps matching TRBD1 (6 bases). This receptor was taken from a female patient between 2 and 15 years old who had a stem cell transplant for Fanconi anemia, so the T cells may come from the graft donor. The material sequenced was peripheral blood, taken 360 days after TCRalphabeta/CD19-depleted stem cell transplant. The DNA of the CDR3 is TGTGCCAGCAGTTACTCGCGGGGGCCCACTGAAGCTTTCTTT. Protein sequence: CASSYSRGPTEAFF.